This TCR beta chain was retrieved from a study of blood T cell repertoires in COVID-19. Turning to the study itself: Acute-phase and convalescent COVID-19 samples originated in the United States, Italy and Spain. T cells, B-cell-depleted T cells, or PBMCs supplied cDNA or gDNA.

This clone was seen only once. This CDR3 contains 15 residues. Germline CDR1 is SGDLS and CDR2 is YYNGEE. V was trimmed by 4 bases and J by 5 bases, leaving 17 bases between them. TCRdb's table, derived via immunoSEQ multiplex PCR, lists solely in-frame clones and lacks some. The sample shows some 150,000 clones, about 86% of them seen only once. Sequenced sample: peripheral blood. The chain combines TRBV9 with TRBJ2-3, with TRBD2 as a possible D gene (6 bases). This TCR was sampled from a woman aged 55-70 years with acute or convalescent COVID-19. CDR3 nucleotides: TGTGCCAGCAGCCCCGCTGTGGTGGGGGGAGATACGCAGTATTTT. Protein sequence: CASSPAVVGGDTQYF.